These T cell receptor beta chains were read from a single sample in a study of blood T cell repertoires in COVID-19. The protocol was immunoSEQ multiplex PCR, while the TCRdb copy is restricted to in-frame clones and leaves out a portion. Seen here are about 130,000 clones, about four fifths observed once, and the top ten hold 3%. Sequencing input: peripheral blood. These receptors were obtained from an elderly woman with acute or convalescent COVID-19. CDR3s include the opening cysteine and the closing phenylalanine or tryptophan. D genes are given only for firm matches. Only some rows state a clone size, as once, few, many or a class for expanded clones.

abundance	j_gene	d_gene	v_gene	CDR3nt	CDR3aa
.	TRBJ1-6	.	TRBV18	TGTGCCAGCTCACCGATTACCACAGGGATTAATTCACCCCTCCACTTT	CASSPITTGINSPLHF
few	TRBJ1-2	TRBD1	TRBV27	TGTGCCAGCAGTTTACGGACAGGGAGAGGCTATGGCTACACCTTC	CASSLRTGRGYGYTF
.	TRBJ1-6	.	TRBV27	TGTGCCAGCAGTTTGCAGGGATGGAATAATTCACCCCTCCACTTT	CASSLQGWNNSPLHF
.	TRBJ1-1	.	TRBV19	TGTGCCAGTAGTCCCCTTCAAGCTGCGAACACTGAAGCTTTCTTT	CASSPLQAANTEAFF
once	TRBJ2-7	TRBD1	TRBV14	TGTGCCAGCAGCCGGGACAGGGTTTACGAGCAGTACTTC	CASSRDRVYEQYF
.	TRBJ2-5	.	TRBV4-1	TGCGCCAGCAGCCAAATAGGGGCTGGGGAGACCCAGTACTTC	CASSQIGAGETQYF
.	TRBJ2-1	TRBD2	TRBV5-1	TGCGCCAGCTTCCGGACCGGGACTAGCCGGAATGAGCAGTTCTTC	CASFRTGTSRNEQFF
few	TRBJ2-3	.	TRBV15	TGTGCCACCAGCAGAGAGGGGGGGCCCACAGATACGCAGTATTTT	CATSREGGPTDTQYF
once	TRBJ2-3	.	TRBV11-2	TGTGCCAGCAGCCTTAGGACAGCGGCGGGAGATACGCAGTATTTT	CASSLRTAAGDTQYF
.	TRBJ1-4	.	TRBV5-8	TGTGCCAGCAGCTTGGGGACAGCTTCGAATGAAAAACTGTTTTTT	CASSLGTASNEKLFF
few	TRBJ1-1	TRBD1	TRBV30	TGTGCCTGGAGTGCGGGACAGATGAACACTGAAGCTTTCTTT	CAWSAGQMNTEAFF
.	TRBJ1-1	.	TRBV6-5	TGTGCCAGCAGCCGAGCTAGACAGGCCACTGAAGCTTTCTTT	CASSRARQATEAFF
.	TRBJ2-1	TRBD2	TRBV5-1	TGCGCCAGCAGCTTACTAGCGGGGGCCCGGGAGGAGCAGTTCTTC	CASSLLAGAREEQFF
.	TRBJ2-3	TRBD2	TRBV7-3	TGTGCCAGCAGCTTAGACAGAACTAGCGGGGGTTTAGATACGCAGTATTTT	CASSLDRTSGGLDTQYF
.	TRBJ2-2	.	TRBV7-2	TGTGCCAGCAGCTATGGAGGACTGAACACCGGGGAGCTGTTTTTT	CASSYGGLNTGELFF
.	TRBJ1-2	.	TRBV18	TGTGCCAGCTCACCACCATCAGTCTATGGCTACACCTTC	CASSPPSVYGYTF
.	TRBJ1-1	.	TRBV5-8	TGTGCCAGCAGCAGAAAGGTGGGGCCATGGTTT	CASSRKVGPWF
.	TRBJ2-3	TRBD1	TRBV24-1	TGTGCCACCAGTGCCGCCAACAGGGGTTCTTTCTCAGATACGCAGTATTTT	CATSAANRGSFSDTQYF
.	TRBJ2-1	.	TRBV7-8	TGTGCCAGCAGCTTAACCCTGACAGGCACGGGGAACAATGAGCAGTTCTTC	CASSLTLTGTGNNEQFF
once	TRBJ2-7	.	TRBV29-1	TGCAGCGTTGGTGGGCCCGCCAACTCCTACGAGCAGTACTTC	CSVGGPANSYEQYF
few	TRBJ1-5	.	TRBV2	TGTGCCAGCAGGGGGACATGGGGTCAGCCCCAGCATTTT	CASRGTWGQPQHF
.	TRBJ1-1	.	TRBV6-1	TGTGCCAGCAGTGAGGGACTTTCTATGAACACTGAAGCTTTCTTT	CASSEGLSMNTEAFF
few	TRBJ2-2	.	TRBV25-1	TGTGCCAGCACCGTCGGCGGCACCGGGGAGCTGTTTTTT	CASTVGGTGELFF
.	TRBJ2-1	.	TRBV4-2	TGTGCCAGCAGCCAAGCGGGGGGCGATATGGGTGAGCAGTTCTTC	CASSQAGGDMGEQFF
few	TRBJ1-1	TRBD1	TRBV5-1	TGCGCCAGCAGCCTAGGACAGGGGGGGACTGAAGCTTTCTTT	CASSLGQGGTEAFF
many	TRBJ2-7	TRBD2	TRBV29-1	TGCAGCGTCGCCGGGGGGGACGGCGAGCAGTACTTC	CSVAGGDGEQYF
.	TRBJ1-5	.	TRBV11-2	TGTGCCAGCAGCATCCGGAGCAATCAGCCCCAGCATTTT	CASSIRSNQPQHF
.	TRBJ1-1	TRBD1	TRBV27	TGTGCCAGCAGTTCTGGCAGGGGGCTAAGCACTGAAGCTTTCTTT	CASSSGRGLSTEAFF
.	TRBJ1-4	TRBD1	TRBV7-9	TGTGCCAGCCACAGGGGACTTAATGAAAAACTGTTTTTT	CASHRGLNEKLFF
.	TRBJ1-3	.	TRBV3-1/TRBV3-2	TGTGCCAGCAGCCCACCCCCAGGGCCCAGCTCTGGAAACACCATATATTTT	CASSPPPGPSSGNTIYF